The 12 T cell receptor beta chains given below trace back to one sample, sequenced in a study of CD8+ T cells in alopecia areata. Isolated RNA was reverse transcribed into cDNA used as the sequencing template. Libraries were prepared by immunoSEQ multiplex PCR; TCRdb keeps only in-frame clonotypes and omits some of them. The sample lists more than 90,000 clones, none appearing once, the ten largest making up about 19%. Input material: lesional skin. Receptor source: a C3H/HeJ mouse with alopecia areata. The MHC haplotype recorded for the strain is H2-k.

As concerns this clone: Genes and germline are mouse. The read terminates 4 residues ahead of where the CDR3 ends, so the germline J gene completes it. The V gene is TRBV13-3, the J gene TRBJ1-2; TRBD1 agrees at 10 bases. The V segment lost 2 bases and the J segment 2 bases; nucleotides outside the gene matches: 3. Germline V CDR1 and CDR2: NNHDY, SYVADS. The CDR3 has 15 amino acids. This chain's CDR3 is CASSEDRGRNSDYTF. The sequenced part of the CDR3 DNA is TGTGCCAGCAGTGAGGACAGGGGGAGGAACTCC.

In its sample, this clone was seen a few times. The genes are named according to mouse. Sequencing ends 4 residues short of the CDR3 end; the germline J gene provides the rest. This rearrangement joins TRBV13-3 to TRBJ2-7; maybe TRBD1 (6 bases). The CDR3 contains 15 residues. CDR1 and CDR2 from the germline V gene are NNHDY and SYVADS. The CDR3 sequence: CASSDAARGKYEQYF. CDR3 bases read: TGTGCCAGCAGTGATGCTGCCAGGGGAAAATAT.

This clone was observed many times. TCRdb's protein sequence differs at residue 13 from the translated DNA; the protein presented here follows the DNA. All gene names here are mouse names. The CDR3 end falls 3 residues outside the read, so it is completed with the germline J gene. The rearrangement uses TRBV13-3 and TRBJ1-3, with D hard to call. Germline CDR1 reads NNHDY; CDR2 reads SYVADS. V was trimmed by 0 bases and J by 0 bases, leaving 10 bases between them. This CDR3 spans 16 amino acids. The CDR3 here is CASSDALQSSGNTLYF. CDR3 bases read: TGTGCCAGCAGTGATGCCTTACAAAGTTCTGGAAATACG.

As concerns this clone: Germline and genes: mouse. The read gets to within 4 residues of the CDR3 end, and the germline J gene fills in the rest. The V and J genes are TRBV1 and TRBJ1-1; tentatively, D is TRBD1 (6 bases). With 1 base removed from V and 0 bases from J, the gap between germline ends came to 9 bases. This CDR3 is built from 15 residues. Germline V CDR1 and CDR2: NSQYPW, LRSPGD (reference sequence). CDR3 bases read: TGCACCTGCAGTGCAGGGGACACTGCAAACACA. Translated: CTCSAGDTANT. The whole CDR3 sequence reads CTCSAGDTANTEVFF. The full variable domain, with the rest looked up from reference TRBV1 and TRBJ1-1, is VTLLEQNPRWRLVPRGQAVNLRCILKNSQYPWMSWYQQDLQKQLQWLFTLRSPGDKEVKSLPGADYLATRVTDTELRLQVANMSQGRTLYCTCSAGDTANTEVFFGKGTRLTVV.

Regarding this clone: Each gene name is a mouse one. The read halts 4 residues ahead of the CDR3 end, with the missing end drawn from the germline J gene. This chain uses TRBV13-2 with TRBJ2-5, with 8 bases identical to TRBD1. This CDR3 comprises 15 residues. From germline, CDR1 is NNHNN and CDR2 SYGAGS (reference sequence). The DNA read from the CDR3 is TGTGCCAGCGGTGATGCCAGGACAGGGAAGGAC. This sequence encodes CASGDARTGKD. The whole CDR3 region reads CASGDARTGKDTQYF.

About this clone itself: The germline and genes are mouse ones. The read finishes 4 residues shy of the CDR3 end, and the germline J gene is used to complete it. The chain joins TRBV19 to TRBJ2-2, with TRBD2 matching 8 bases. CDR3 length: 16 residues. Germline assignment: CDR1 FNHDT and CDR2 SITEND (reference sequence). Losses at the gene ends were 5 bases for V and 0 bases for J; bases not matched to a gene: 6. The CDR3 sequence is CASSQDWGSNTGQLYF. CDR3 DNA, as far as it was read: TGTGCCAGCAGCCAAGACTGGGGTTCAAACACCGGG.

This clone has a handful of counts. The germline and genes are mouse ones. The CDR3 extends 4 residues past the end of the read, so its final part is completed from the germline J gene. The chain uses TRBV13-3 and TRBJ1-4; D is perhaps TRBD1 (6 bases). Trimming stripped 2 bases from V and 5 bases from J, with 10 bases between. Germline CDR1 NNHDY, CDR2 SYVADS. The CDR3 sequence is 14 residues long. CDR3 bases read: TGTGCCAGCAGTGAAGGGACATCTAACGAA. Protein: CASSEGTSNE. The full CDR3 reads CASSEGTSNERLFF.

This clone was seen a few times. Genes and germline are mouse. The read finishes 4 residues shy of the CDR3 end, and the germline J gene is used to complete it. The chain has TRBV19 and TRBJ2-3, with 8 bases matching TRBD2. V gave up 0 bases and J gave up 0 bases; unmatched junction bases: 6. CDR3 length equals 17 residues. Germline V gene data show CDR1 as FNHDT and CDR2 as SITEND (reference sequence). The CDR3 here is CASSIVGGVTSAETLYF. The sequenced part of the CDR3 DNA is TGTGCCAGCAGTATAGTTGGGGGGGTTACTAGTGCAGAA. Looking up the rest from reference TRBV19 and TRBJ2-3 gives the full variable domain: GGIITQTPKFLIGQEGQKLTLKCQQNFNHDTMYWYRQDSGKGLRLIYYSITENDLQKGDLSEGYDASREKKSSFSLTVTSAQKNEMAVFLCASSIVGGVTSAETLYFGSGTRLTVL.

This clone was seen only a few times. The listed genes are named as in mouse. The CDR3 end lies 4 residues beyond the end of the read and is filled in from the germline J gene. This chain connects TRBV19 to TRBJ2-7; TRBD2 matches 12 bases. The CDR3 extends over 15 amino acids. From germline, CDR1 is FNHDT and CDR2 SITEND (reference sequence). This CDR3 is CASSIVDWGGYEQYF. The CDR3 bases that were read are TGTGCCAGCAGTATAGTGGACTGGGGGGGTTAT.

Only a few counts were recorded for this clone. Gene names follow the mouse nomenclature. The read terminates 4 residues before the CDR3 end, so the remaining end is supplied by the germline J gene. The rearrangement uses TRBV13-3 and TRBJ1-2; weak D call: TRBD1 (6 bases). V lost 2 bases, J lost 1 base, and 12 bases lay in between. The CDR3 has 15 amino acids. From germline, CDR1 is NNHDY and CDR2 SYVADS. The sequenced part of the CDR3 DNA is TGTGCCAGCAGTGAAATGGGACAAAAAAACTCC. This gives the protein CASSEMGQKNS. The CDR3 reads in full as CASSEMGQKNSDYTF.

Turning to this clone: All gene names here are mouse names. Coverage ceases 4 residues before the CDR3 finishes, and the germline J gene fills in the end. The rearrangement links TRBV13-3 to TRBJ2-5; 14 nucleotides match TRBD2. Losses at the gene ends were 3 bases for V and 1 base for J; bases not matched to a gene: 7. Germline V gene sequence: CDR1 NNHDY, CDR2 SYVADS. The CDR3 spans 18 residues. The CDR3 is CASSGGLGGREDQDTQYF. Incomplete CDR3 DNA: TGTGCCAGCAGTGGGGGACTGGGGGGGCGCGAGGACCAAGAC.

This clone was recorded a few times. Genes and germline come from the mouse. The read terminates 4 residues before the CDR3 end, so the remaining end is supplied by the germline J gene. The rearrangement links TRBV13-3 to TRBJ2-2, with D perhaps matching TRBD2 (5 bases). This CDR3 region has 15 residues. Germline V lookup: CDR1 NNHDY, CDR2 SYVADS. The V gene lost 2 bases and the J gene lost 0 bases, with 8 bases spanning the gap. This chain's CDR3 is CASSETASNTGQLYF. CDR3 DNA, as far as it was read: TGTGCCAGCAGTGAGACTGCTTCAAACACCGGG.